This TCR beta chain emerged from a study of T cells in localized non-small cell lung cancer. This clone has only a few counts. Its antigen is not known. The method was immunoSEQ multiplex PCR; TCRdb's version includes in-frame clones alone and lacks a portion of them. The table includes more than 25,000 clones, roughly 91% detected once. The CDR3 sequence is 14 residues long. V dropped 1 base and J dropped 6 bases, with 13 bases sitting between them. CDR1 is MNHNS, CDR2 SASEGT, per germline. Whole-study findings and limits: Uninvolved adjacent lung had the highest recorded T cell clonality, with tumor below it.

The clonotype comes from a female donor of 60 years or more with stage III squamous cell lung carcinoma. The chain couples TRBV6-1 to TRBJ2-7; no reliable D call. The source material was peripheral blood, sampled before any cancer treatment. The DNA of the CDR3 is TGTGCCAGCAGTGAAGGGTGGCGCCGGCCCGAGCAGTACTTC. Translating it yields CASSEGWRRPEQYF.